This T cell receptor (beta chain) was found in a study of beta chain features in type 1 diabetes. Staining for CD45RO/CCR7/CD25/CD127/CD95/CD27 allowed sorting of CD4+ naive, central memory, regulatory and stem cell-like memory cells. The table lists this clone with a few counts. What it recognizes is unknown. Sequenced material consisted of expressed TCRB transcripts (all of the isolated RNA was reverse transcribed). This table comes from immunoSEQ multiplex PCR, and its TCRdb copy is limited to in-frame clones, with some not included. This table holds under 850,000 clones, 13% found once. General observations from the study: TCRB CDR3s were moderately but significantly shorter in Type 1 diabetes patients in all four CD4+ subsets. VDJ junctions from type 1 diabetes patients carried fewer insertions and larger deletions.

The CDR3 length is 14 residues. The germline V gene has CDR1 SGHNT and CDR2 YYREEE (reference sequence). With 4 bases clipped from V and 4 bases from J, the junction kept 6 bases outside the gene matches. Specimen: naive CD4+ T cells from blood. The TCR sequence derives from a man younger than 35 with type 1 diabetes. The genes are TRBV5-4 and TRBJ2-3, with 7 positions matching TRBD1. CDR3 nucleotides: TGTGCCAGCAGCGTAACAGGGGTAGCAGATACGCAGTATTTT. Its protein is CASSVTGVADTQYF.